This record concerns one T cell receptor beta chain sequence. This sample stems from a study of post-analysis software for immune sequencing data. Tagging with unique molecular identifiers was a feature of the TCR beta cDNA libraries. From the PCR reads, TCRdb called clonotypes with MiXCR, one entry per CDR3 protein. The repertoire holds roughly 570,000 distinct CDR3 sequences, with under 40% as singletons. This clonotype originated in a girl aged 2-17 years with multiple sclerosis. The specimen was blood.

CDR3 amino acids: CSGERGFRLNTEAFF. The CDR3 DNA sequence: TGCAGCGGCGAGCGGGGGTTTCGTCTGAACACTGAAGCTTTCTTT. The chain combines TRBV29-1 with TRBJ1-1, with D maybe TRBD1 (5 bases). This CDR3 contains 15 residues. The ends were cut back, 7 bases at V and 0 bases at J, with 18 bases in the middle. The germline gives CDR1 SQVTM, CDR2 ANQGSEA.